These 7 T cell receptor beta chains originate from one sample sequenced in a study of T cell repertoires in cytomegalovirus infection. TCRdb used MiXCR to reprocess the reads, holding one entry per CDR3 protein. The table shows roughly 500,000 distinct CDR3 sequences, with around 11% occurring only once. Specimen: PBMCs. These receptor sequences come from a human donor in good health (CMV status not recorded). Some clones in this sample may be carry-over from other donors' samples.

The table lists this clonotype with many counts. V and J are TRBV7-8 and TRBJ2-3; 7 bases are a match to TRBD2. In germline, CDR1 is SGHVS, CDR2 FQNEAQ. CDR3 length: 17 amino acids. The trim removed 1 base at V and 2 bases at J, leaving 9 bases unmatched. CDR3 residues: CASSLVGSLAVTDTQYF. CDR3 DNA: TGTGCCAGCAGCTTAGTCGGAAGTCTAGCGGTCACAGATACGCAGTATTTT.

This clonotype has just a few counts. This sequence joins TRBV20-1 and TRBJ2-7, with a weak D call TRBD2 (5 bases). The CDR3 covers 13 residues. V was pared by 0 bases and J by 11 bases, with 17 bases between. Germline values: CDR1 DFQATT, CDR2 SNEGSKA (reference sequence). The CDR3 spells CSARDPPGTREYF. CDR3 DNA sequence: TGCAGTGCTAGAGATCCCCCGGGAACACGGGAGTACTTC.

The CDR3 here is CSAALSRQGRQETQYF. CDR3 DNA sequence: TGCAGTGCTGCTCTTTCTCGACAGGGTCGGCAAGAGACCCAGTACTTC. This chain connects TRBV20-1 to TRBJ2-5, with TRBD1 matching over 7 bases. The CDR3 extends over 16 amino acids. The V segment lost 5 bases and the J segment 2 bases; nucleotides outside the gene matches: 14. The germline CDR1 and CDR2 sequences are DFQATT and SNEGSKA (reference sequence).

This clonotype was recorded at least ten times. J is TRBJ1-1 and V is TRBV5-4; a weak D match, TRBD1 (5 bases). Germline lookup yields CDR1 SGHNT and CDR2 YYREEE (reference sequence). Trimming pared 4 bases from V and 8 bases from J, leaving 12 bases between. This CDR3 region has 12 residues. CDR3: CASSPTAFEAFF. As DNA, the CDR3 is TGTGCCAGCAGCCCGACAGCATTCGAAGCTTTCTTT.

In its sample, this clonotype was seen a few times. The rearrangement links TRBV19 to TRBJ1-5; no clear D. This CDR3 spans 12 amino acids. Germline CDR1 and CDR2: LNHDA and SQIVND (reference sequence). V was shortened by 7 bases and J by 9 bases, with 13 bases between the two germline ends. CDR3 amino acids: CASTPPGGPQHF. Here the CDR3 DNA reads TGTGCCAGTACCCCCCCGGGTGGGCCCCAGCATTTT.

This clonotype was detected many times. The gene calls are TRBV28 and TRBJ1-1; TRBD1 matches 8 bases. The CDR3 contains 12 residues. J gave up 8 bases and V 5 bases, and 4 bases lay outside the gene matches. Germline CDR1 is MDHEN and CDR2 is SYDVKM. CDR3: CASSTGQGEAFF. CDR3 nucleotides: TGTGCCAGCAGTACCGGACAGGGCGAAGCTTTCTTT.

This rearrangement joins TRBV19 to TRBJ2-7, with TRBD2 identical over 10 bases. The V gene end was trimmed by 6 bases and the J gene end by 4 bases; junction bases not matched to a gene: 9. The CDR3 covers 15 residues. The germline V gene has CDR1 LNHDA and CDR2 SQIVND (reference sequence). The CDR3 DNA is TGTGCCAGTAGCATTGAAGCGGGAGGGCCTTACGAGCAGTACTTC. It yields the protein CASSIEAGGPYEQYF.